This paragraph reports one T cell receptor (beta chain). Its antigen is undetermined. The data are from a study of cytomegalovirus exposure and HLA in healthy donors. General study results and limits: Using the classifier, cytomegalovirus status was reportedly diagnosed with high specificity and sensitivity. The tendency of first-cohort TCR clusters to co-occur in the approximately 120 validation repertoires was identified by a subsequent analysis. In vitro experiments confirmed that three CMV-associated chains were specific for CMV antigens.

Sequenced by immunoSEQ multiplex PCR; TCRdb stores in-frame clones only, minus some. Of 65,000 to 95,000 clones in the sample, approximately 95% were seen once. This TCR was recovered from a man aged 18-30 years in good health and CMV-seronegative. The material sequenced was PBMCs.

The CDR3: CAWSVRGLNTEAFF. DNA of the CDR3: TGTGCCTGGAGTGTTAGAGGTTTGAACACTGAAGCTTTCTTT. V is TRBV30 and J is TRBJ1-1; D remains ambiguous. The CDR3 loop spans 14 amino acids. Per the germline V gene, CDR1 is GTSNPN and CDR2 is SVGIG (reference sequence). V was shortened by 0 bases and J by 0 bases, with 8 bases between the two germline ends.